The subject of this entry is one T cell receptor beta chain. Its antigen is unknown. Sequencing used immunoSEQ multiplex PCR; TCRdb keeps in-frame clones, though not all of them. This sample carries 85,000 to 95,000 clones, approximately 78% of them seen once, and the ten largest clones take about 25%. This record comes from a study of radiotherapy plus CTLA-4 blockade in lung cancer. Study overall: Overall, roughly 17% of patients showed an objective response, while 31% attained disease control.

In chemo-refractory metastatic non-small-cell lung cancer, patients got ipilimumab CTLA-4 blockade together with focal radiation. Per germline, CDR1 MDHEN and CDR2 SYDVKM. This CDR3 is 11 amino acids long. The ends were cut back, 6 bases at V and 9 bases at J, with 9 bases in the middle. Study-level findings and limits: An expansion of tumor-derived TCR clones occurred in blood after radiotherapy plus ipilimumab.

Sequenced here: peripheral blood, sampled from a patient treated with radiotherapy plus ipilimumab. The TCR comes from a human donor with non-small cell lung cancer that progressed on radiotherapy plus ipilimumab. The chain employs TRBV28 and TRBJ1-5; D gene uncertain. The CDR3 sequence is CASRGSWPQHF. The CDR3 DNA sequence: TGTGCCAGCAGGGGAAGTTGGCCCCAGCATTTT.